This entry describes one T cell receptor beta chain. In the original processing: Amplified reference gene primers provided the basis for estimating nucleated cell counts. The repertoire was sequenced with immunoSEQ multiplex PCR; TCRdb's copy has only in-frame clones and lacks some. From that table come the V and J calls and clone size; the DNA was used to work out D and trimming. This table has a few hundred thousand clones, approximately 81% appearing once. The CDR3 is 13 residues long. V lost 2 bases and J 2 bases, leaving 6 bases between the germline ends. CDR1 and CDR2 (germline): MNHEY, SMNVEV (reference sequence). The data originate from a study of blood T cell repertoires in COVID-19. Study as a whole: Samples taken during acute and convalescent COVID-19 were collected in the United States, Italy and Spain. The cDNA or gDNA used as material had been derived from T cells, B-cell-depleted T cells, or PBMCs.

Sequenced: peripheral blood. This chain connects TRBV27 to TRBJ1-2; tentative D call: TRBD1 (6 bases). This TCR came from a man in his forties with acute or convalescent COVID-19. CDR3 coding DNA: TGTGCCAGCAGTTTACAGGGGAACTATGGCTACACCTTC. Its translation: CASSLQGNYGYTF.